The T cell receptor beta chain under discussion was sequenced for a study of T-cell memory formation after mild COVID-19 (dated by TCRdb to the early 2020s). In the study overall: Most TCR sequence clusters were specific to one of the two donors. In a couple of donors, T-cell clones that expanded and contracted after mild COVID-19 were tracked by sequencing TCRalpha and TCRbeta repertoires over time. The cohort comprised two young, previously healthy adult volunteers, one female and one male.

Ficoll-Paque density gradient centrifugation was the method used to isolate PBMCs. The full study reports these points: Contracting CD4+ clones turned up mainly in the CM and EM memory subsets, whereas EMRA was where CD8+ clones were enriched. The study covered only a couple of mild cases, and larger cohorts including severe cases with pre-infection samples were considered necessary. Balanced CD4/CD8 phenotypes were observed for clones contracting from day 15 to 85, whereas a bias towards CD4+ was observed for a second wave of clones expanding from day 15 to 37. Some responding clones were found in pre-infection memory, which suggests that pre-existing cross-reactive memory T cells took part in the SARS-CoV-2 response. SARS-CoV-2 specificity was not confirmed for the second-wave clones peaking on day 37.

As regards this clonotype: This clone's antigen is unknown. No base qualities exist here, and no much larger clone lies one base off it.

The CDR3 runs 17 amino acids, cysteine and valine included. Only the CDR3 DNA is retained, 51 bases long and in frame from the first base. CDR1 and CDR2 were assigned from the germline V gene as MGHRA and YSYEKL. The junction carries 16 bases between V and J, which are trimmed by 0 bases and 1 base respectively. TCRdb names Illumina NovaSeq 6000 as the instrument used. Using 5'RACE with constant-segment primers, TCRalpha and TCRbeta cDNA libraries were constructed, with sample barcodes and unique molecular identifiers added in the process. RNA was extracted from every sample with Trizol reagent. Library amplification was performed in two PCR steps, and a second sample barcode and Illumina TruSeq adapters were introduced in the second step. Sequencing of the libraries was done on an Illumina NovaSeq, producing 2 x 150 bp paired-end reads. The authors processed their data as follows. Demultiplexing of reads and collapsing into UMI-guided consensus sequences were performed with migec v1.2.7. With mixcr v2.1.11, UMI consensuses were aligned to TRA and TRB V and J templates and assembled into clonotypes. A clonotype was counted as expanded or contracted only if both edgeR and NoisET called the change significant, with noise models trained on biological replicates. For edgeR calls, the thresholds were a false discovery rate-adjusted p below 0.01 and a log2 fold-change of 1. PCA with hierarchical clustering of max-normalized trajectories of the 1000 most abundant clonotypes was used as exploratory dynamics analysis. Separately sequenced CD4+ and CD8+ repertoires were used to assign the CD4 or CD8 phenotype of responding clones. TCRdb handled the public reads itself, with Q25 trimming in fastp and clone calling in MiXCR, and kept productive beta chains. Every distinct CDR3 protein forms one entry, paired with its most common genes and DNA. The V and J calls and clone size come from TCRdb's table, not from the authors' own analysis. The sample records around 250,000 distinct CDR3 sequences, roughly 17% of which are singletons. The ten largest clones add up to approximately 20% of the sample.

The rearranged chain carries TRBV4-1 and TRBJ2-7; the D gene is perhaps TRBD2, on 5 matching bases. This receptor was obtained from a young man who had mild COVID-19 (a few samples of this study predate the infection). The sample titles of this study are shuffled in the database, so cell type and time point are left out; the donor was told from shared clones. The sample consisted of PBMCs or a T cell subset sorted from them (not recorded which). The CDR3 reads CASSQDNVYGVSYEQYV. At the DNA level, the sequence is TGCGCCAGCAGCCAAGATAACGTCTACGGGGTGTCCTACGAGCAGTACGTC.